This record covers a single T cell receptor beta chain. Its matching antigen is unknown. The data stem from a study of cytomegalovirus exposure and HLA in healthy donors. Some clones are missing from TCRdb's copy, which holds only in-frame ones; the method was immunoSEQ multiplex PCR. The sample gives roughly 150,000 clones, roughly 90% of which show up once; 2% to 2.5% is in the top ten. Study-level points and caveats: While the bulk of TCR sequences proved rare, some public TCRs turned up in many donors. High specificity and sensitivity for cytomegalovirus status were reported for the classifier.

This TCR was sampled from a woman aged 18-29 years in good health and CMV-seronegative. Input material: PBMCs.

The CDR3 DNA is TGCGCCAGCAGCCCTGCAGGGTACCATAATGAAAAACTGTTTTTT. Translation: CASSPAGYHNEKLFF. This sequence joins TRBV5-1 and TRBJ1-4; possibly TRBD1 for D (5 bases). The CDR3 runs 15 residues. CDR1 SGHRS and CDR2 YFSETQ come from the germline V gene. The V end was cut by 4 bases, the J end by 4 bases, with 14 bases between.